This T cell receptor beta chain was profiled in a study of blood T cells in healthy people across ages. A J-beta primer mix and a sample-barcoded 5' primer were used in a second PCR of about 7 to 11 cycles. Through a template-switch adaptor with 12 random nucleotides, each cDNA molecule received a tag. TCRdb reprocessed the 5' RACE reads via MiXCR and lists one record per CDR3 protein. The sample lists roughly 900,000 distinct CDR3 sequences; 29% were seen once. Every donor gave 8.5 to 10 milliliters of peripheral blood. The TCR originated in a woman of 80 years or more in good health. Sequenced: blood.

CDR3 protein: CASSYSTDYTEAFF. CDR3 nucleotide sequence: TGTGCCAGCAGTTACTCGACGGATTACACTGAAGCTTTCTTT. The chain recombines TRBV6-2 or TRBV6-3 with TRBJ1-1; D not resolved. The CDR3 sequence is 14 residues long. Germline assignment: CDR1 MNHEY and CDR2 SVGEGT. V shed 0 bases and J shed 3 bases, with 8 bases lying between them.